One T cell receptor beta chain is described in this entry. The target antigen is unknown. A much larger clone differs from this one at a single base, so this may be a read error. Alpha and beta constant-region primers primed reverse transcription of around 0.5 ug RNA. Alpha and beta chain libraries were made separately by chain-specific third strand synthesis with multiplexing indices. TCRdb called the 5' RACE reads again in MiXCR, with one record for every CDR3 protein. This table holds approximately 16,000 distinct CDR3 sequences, 9.4% found once. The data originate from a study of HIV-infected patients and healthy controls. Study-wide points: Healthy controls carried many MAIT alpha-chain CDR3s, while HIV+ repertoires had few.

The CDR3 covers 11 residues. V lost 7 bases and J 3 bases, leaving 7 bases between the germline ends. Germline V lookup: CDR1 SQVTM, CDR2 ANQGSEA. The repertoire came from unfractionated whole blood and reflected all unsorted peripheral T cells. This chain links TRBV29-1 with TRBJ1-3; D not certain. The sample taken for sequencing was blood. The sequence derives from an adult in good health. The CDR3 is CSGLHGNTIYF. CDR3 bases: TGCAGCGGTCTACATGGAAACACCATATATTTT.